The T cell receptor beta chain described here comes from a study of blood T cell repertoires in COVID-19 (dated by TCRdb to 2020 to 2022). In the study overall: Samples covering the acute and convalescent phases of COVID-19 were provided by collaborators in the United States, Italy and Spain. Samples came from the ongoing ImmuneRACE study (first 160 participants) plus 1,254 subjects from 6 global collaborators. HLA class I and class II types, where available, came from metadata supplied by the sample provider rather than from assay-based typing. The repertoires were released in a freely available public database meant as a resource for research on the immune response to SARS-CoV-2. Deeply sampled blood TCRbeta repertoires from subjects exposed to, actively infected with, or recovered from COVID-19 were included in the dataset. The material from the prospective study consisted of cDNA or gDNA derived from T cells, B-cell-depleted T cells, or PBMCs. Nearly every sample came with metadata listing a de-identified subject ID, COVID-19 status, age in years and sex. General conclusions and limits of the study: The quantity of clinical and demographic metadata differed by source and by participant and was supplied without curation.

A note on this clone: Its antigen is not yet known. The sample holds no much larger clone one base away, and base qualities are not on file.

Measured from the cysteine to the phenylalanine, the CDR3 is 17 residues long. Just CDR3 DNA is preserved here, 51 bases in frame from base 1. CDR1 LNHDA and CDR2 SQIVND were looked up in the germline V gene (reference sequence). Trimming leaves V shorter by 3 bases and J shorter by 5 bases, with the junction holding 8 bases beyond the gene matches. Enrolling through a virtual design, the prospective study's participants ranged in age from roughly 18 to 90 years and lived across 20 to 30 United States geographic areas. Cohort assignment in the prospective study relied on participant-reported clinical history from a screening survey and a study questionnaire. ImmuneRACE Cohort 3 recovered participants were defined by two consecutive negative NP/OP PCR tests, healthcare professional clearance, or symptom resolution. Each participant in the prospective study had whole blood, serum and a nasopharyngeal or oropharyngeal swab collected by mobile phlebotomists. Participants in the prospective study had the option to provide additional blood draws and questionnaires over a roughly 2-month period. Before DNA extraction, prospective study blood samples were shipped either frozen or at room temperature.

TCRbeta CDR3 regions were amplified from genomic DNA using the immunoSEQ Assay, a bias-controlled multiplex PCR. The paper's data handling went like this. Within the assay, amplification of reference gene primers was used to estimate how many nucleated cells each sample contained. To quantify the absolute abundance of each unique TCRbeta CDR3 rearrangement, sequence reads were collapsed and filtered. Productive Simpson clonality was computed per sample as the square root of Simpson's diversity index over productive rearrangements. As stored in TCRdb, this immuneACCESS dataset retains in-frame rearrangements with V and J assigned. A fraction of the clones does not appear; measured against another copy, unresolved V genes explain less than half of the discrepancy, and the remainder lacks a known reason. V, J and clone size are those of that table, while D and trimming were read from the DNA. This sample has approximately 230,000 clones in its table, and around 89% of those were observed once. The ten largest clones add up to 3.5% to 4.5% of the sample.

Sequenced input: PBMCs or T cells enriched from blood (not recorded which). The TCR comes from a woman in her 30s who had recovered from COVID-19. The rearranged chain carries TRBV19 and TRBJ2-1, with 12 bases in between that match TRBD1. The DNA sequence follows: TGTGCCAGTAGTATCGTTAAACGGGACAGGGGGCACAATGAGCAGTTCTTC. Its translation is CASSIVKRDRGHNEQFF.